Here is one T cell receptor (beta chain) with its context. The antigen is undetermined. CDR1 is LGHNA, CDR2 YSLEER, per germline. This CDR3 contains 15 residues. With 0 bases removed from V and 4 bases from J, the gap between germline ends came to 12 bases. This specimen comes from a study of T cell responses to AZD1222 COVID-19 vaccine. Overall study results and limits: In all cases, repertoires were sampled only after the peak T cell response. Seropositive AZD1222 recipients at baseline numbered only six or seven. White British donors predominated, females outnumbered males, and clonal diversity was possibly underestimated. Across spike, vaccine-associated CD4 TCRs were found, dominant at 160-218 and 743-854.

Libraries were prepared by immunoSEQ multiplex PCR; TCRdb keeps only in-frame clonotypes and omits some of them. The table includes around 99,000 clones, about 88% detected once. The clonotype comes from an adult in good health. The rearrangement joins TRBV4-3 to TRBJ1-2, with a possible D match to TRBD1 (6 bases). The sequences come from peripheral blood, collected on day 0 of AZD1222 vaccination. The CDR3 region has the DNA TGCGCCAGCAGCCAAGAGAGCAGGGGTGGCTATGGCTACACCTTC. This codes for CASSQESRGGYGYTF.